This T cell receptor beta chain was obtained from a study of blood T cell repertoires in COVID-19. Study context: Some COVID-19 samples were acute and others convalescent; all came from the United States, Italy and Spain. Nucleic acid was either cDNA or gDNA, and it came from T cells, B-cell-depleted T cells, or PBMCs.

Per the authors' pipeline: Amplification of reference gene primers provided the estimated nucleated cell counts. Sequencing used immunoSEQ multiplex PCR; TCRdb keeps in-frame clones, though not all of them. Clone size and V and J calls were adopted from that table, with D and trimming inferred from the DNA. The sample holds tens of thousands of clones, 85% to 90% seen once. The TCR originated in a human donor with active COVID-19. The donor label of this sample is uncertain. The sequenced sample consisted of peripheral blood.

Written as DNA, the CDR3 is TGTGCCAGCTCGTCACAGGGGGCGTCTGGAAACACCATATATTTT. Its translation is CASSSQGASGNTIYF. The chain uses TRBV18 and TRBJ1-3; TRBD1 aligns across 9 bases. Trimming removed 6 bases from V and 1 base from J; junction bases left unmatched: 4. Germline V CDR1 and CDR2: KGHSH, LQKENI. This CDR3 has 15 amino acids.